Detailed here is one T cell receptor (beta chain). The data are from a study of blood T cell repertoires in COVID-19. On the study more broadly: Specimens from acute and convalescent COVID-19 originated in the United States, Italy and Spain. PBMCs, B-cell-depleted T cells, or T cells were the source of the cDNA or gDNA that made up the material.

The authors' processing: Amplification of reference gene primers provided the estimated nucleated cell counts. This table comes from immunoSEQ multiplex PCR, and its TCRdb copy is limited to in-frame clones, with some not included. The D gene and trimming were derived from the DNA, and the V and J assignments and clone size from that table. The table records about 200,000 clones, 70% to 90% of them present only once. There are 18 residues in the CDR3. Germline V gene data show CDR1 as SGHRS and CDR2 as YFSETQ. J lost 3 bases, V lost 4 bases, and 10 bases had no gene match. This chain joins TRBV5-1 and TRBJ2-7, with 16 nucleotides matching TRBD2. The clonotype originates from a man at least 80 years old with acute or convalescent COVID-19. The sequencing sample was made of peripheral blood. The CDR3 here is CASSPTGLAGGIGYEQYF. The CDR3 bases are TGCGCCAGCAGCCCCACGGGACTAGCGGGAGGGATTGGCTACGAGCAGTACTTC.